A selection of T cell receptor beta chains follows, all from one sample in a study of T cells in Graves' hyperthyroidism and ophthalmopathy. TCRdb independently ran MiXCR on the multiplex PCR reads; one entry per CDR3 protein. The sample holds some 650,000 distinct CDR3 sequences, around 16% seen once. Sequencing input: blood. Receptors were obtained from a middle-aged woman with Graves' ophthalmopathy. Each CDR3 is given with its conserved first and last residue. The order of the fields is V gene, clone size, D gene, J gene, CDR3 protein, CDR3 DNA. D genes are given only for firm matches. For some rows the clone size is stated as once, few or many, or as a class when expanded; others skip it.

v_gene: TRBV20-1; abundance: many; d_gene: .; j_gene: TRBJ2-1; CDR3aa: CSASLATSSYNEQFF; CDR3nt: TGCAGTGCTAGTCTGGCGACTAGCTCCTACAATGAGCAGTTCTTC
v_gene: TRBV18; abundance: many; d_gene: TRBD1; j_gene: TRBJ1-1; CDR3aa: CASSPQGQVNTEAFF; CDR3nt: TGTGCCAGCTCACCCCAGGGACAGGTGAACACTGAAGCTTTCTTT
v_gene: TRBV28; abundance: .; d_gene: .; j_gene: TRBJ1-1; CDR3aa: CASSLQGGVAFF; CDR3nt: TGTGCCAGCAGTTTACAGGGTGGAGTAGCTTTCTTT
v_gene: TRBV6-1; abundance: few; d_gene: .; j_gene: TRBJ1-6; CDR3aa: CASRPDSLAYNSPLHF; CDR3nt: TGTGCCAGCAGACCGGACAGTTTAGCTTATAATTCACCCCTCCACTTT
v_gene: TRBV6-2/TRBV6-3; abundance: few; d_gene: .; j_gene: TRBJ1-1; CDR3aa: CASRDPTMNTEAFF; CDR3nt: TGTGCCAGCAGAGATCCGACCATGAACACTGAAGCTTTCTTT
v_gene: TRBV6-1; abundance: many; d_gene: .; j_gene: TRBJ2-4; CDR3aa: CASSEMGDRAKNIQYF; CDR3nt: TGTGCCAGCAGTGAAATGGGGGATCGTGCCAAAAACATTCAGTACTTC
v_gene: TRBV30; abundance: many; d_gene: TRBD1; j_gene: TRBJ2-1; CDR3aa: CAGLNRGRFDNEQFF; CDR3nt: TGTGCCGGATTAAACAGGGGGCGCTTCGACAATGAGCAGTTCTTC
v_gene: TRBV28; abundance: .; d_gene: .; j_gene: TRBJ2-5; CDR3aa: CASRAMGAEHF; CDR3nt: TGTGCCAGCAGGGCCATGGGGGCCGAGCACTTC
v_gene: TRBV5-1; abundance: few; d_gene: .; j_gene: TRBJ2-7; CDR3aa: CASSGGPLMDEQYF; CDR3nt: TGCGCCAGCAGCGGGGGACCCCTGATGGACGAGCAGTACTTC
v_gene: TRBV7-2; abundance: many; d_gene: .; j_gene: TRBJ2-2; CDR3aa: CASSIYNTGELFF; CDR3nt: TGTGCCAGCAGCATTTACAACACCGGGGAGCTGTTTTTT
v_gene: TRBV18; abundance: few; d_gene: .; j_gene: TRBJ2-1; CDR3aa: CASSPLRVGDEQFF; CDR3nt: TGTGCCAGCTCACCACTCAGGGTCGGCGATGAGCAGTTCTTC
v_gene: TRBV30; abundance: many; d_gene: .; j_gene: TRBJ1-1; CDR3aa: CAWSVAGLNAEAFF; CDR3nt: TGTGCCTGGAGTGTAGCGGGCCTCAACGCTGAAGCTTTCTTT
v_gene: TRBV7-3; abundance: .; d_gene: .; j_gene: TRBJ2-3; CDR3aa: CASSLTGRMGDTQYF; CDR3nt: TGTGCCAGCAGCTTAACCGGTCGGATGGGGGATACGCAGTATTTT
v_gene: TRBV12-3/TRBV12-4; abundance: many; d_gene: TRBD2; j_gene: TRBJ2-1; CDR3aa: CASSLGLAGGNNEQFF; CDR3nt: TGTGCCAGCAGCCTCGGACTAGCGGGGGGGAACAATGAGCAGTTCTTC
v_gene: TRBV6-1; abundance: many; d_gene: TRBD2; j_gene: TRBJ2-1; CDR3aa: CASSEPGLAGYEQFF; CDR3nt: TGTGCCAGCAGTGAGCCGGGACTAGCGGGATATGAGCAGTTCTTC
v_gene: TRBV5-1; abundance: .; d_gene: TRBD1; j_gene: TRBJ1-1; CDR3aa: CASSLITGGTEAFF; CDR3nt: TGCGCCAGCAGCTTGATTACAGGGGGCACTGAAGCTTTCTTT
v_gene: TRBV2; abundance: many; d_gene: TRBD1; j_gene: TRBJ2-2; CDR3aa: CASNRQGLNTGELFF; CDR3nt: TGTGCCAGCAACCGACAGGGTTTGAACACCGGGGAGCTGTTTTTT
v_gene: TRBV30; abundance: many; d_gene: .; j_gene: TRBJ1-2; CDR3aa: CAWRAERNYGYTF; CDR3nt: TGTGCCTGGAGAGCAGAGCGGAACTATGGCTACACCTTC